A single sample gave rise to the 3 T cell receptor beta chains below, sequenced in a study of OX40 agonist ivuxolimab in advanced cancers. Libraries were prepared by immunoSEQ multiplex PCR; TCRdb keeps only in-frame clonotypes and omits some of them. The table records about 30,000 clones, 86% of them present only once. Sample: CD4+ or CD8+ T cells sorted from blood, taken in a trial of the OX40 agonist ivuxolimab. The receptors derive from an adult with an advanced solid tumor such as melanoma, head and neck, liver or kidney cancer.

The CDR3 coding sequence is TGCGCCAGCAGCTTAAACTCCCCGGGACCAAACACCGGGGAGCTGTTTTTT. It specifies CASSLNSPGPNTGELFF. The chain carries TRBV5-1 and TRBJ2-2; D may match TRBD1 or TRBD2 (5 bases each). Germline lookup yields CDR1 SGHRS and CDR2 YFSETQ. The CDR3 is 17 residues long. V gave up 2 bases and J gave up 2 bases, with 16 bases separating them.

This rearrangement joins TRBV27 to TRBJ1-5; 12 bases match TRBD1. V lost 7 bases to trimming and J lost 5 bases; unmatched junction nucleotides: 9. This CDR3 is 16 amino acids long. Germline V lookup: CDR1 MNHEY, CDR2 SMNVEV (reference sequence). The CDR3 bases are TGTGCCAGCAAACCCGGCGGGACAGGGGGCCATCAGCCCCAGCATTTT. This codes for CASKPGGTGGHQPQHF.

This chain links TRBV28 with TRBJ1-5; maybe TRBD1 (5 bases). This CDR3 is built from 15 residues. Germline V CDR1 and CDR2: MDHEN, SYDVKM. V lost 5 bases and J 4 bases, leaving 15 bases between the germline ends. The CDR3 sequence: CASSDPGTRNQPQHF. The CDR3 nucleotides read TGTGCCAGCAGTGACCCCGGGACTAGAAATCAGCCCCAGCATTTT.